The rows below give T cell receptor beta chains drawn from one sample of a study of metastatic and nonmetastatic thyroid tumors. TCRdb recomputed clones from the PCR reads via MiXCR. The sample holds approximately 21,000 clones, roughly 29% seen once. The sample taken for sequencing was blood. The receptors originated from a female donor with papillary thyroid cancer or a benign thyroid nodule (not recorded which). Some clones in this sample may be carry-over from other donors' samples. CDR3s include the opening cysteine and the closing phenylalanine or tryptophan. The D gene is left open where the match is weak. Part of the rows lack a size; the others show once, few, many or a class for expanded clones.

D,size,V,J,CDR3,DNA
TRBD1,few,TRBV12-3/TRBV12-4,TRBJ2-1,CASIQQGEGDEQFF,TGTGCCAGCATACAGCAGGGGGAAGGGGATGAGCAGTTCTTC
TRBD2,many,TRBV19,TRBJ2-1,CASSITSGTYNEQFF,TGTGCCAGTAGTATAACTAGCGGGACTTACAATGAGCAGTTCTTC
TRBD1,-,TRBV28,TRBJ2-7,CASQGVSSYEQYF,TGTGCCAGCCAGGGGGTTAGCTCCTACGAGCAGTACTTC
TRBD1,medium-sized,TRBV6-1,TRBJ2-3,CASSKTGGDTDTQYF,TGTGCCAGCAGCAAGACAGGGGGAGACACAGATACGCAGTATTTT
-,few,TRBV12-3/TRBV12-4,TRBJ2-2,CASTPLAHWAGELFF,TGTGCCAGCACCCCGCTAGCGCACTGGGCTGGGGAGCTGTTTTTT
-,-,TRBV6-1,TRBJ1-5,CASSEFGVGQPQHF,TGTGCCAGCAGTGAATTCGGGGTTGGTCAGCCCCAGCATTTT
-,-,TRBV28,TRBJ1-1,CASSPRAGDGTEAFF,TGTGCCAGCAGTCCTAGGGCAGGGGATGGCACTGAAGCTTTCTTT
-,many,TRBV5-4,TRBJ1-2,CASSLDLAGYTF,TGTGCCAGCAGCTTGGATCTGGCCGGCTACACCTTC
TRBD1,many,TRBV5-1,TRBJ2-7,CASSGTGTGAEQYF,TGCGCCAGCAGCGGAACCGGGACAGGGGCCGAGCAGTACTTC
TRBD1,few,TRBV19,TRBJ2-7,CASSIGSGGGGPSYEQYF,TGTGCCAGTAGTATAGGGTCAGGGGGCGGCGGACCCTCCTACGAGCAGTACTTC
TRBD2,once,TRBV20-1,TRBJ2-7,CSARGTSGSSYEQYF,TGCAGTGCTAGAGGGACTAGCGGGAGCTCCTACGAGCAGTACTTC
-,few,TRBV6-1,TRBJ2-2,CAISEINTGELFF,TGTGCCATCAGCGAGATAAACACCGGGGAGCTGTTTTTT
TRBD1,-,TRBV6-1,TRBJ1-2,CASRLPGQGNYGYTF,TGTGCCAGCAGGCTCCCGGGACAGGGAAACTATGGCTACACCTTC
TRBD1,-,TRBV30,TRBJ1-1,CAFTAGTENTEAFF,TGTGCCTTCACGGCGGGGACAGAGAACACTGAAGCTTTCTTT